This T cell receptor (beta chain) is drawn from a study of OX40 agonist ivuxolimab in advanced cancers. The data were produced by immunoSEQ multiplex PCR, yet TCRdb's version contains in-frame clones alone and is incomplete. The sample has approximately 39,000 clones; roughly 90% are singletons. As for this clone: Its specificity is unknown.

Points from the study as a whole: Low normalized clonal expansion also occurred in some nonresponding patients. Doses of 0.1 to 3.0 mg/kg were accompanied by clonal expansion of CD4+ and CD8+ blood T cells by week 6.

The CDR3 is 15 amino acids. Germline values: CDR1 KGHSH, CDR2 LQKENI. Trimming pared 2 bases from V and 2 bases from J, leaving 13 bases between. Sequences were derived from CD4+ or CD8+ T cells sorted from blood, sampled in a trial of the OX40 agonist ivuxolimab. The TCR was taken from an adult with an advanced solid tumor such as melanoma, head and neck, liver or kidney cancer. The chain combines TRBV18 with TRBJ2-7; TRBD2 might be the D (6 bases). This CDR3 reads CASSPSGFLTYEQYF. As DNA, the CDR3 is TGTGCCAGCTCACCAAGCGGGTTCCTGACCTACGAGCAGTACTTC.